Shown below are 28 T cell receptor beta chains from a single sample sequenced in a study of blood T cell repertoires in COVID-19. The data were produced by immunoSEQ multiplex PCR, yet TCRdb's version contains in-frame clones alone and is incomplete. The data contain 160,000 or so clones, approximately 80% of them singletons. The sequenced sample was peripheral blood. The receptors come from a woman in her forties or fifties with acute or convalescent COVID-19.

The chain joins TRBV28 to TRBJ1-2; a possible D gene is TRBD1 (5 bases). Germline V lookup: CDR1 MDHEN, CDR2 SYDVKM. The V gene lost 4 bases and the J gene lost 3 bases, with 12 bases spanning the gap. This CDR3 has 14 residues. CDR3 region: CASSSRQTYYGYTF. In DNA form, the CDR3 reads TGTGCCAGCAGTTCTCGACAGACCTACTATGGCTACACCTTC.

The rearrangement uses TRBV6-5 and TRBJ1-1; D is unresolved. Germline V gives CDR1 MNHEY, CDR2 SVGAGI. V gave up 0 bases and J gave up 1 base, with 9 bases separating them. The CDR3 runs 15 residues. The CDR3 nucleotides read TGTGCCAGCAGTTACTCGTACGTAGCGAACACTGAAGCTTTCTTT. It specifies CASSYSYVANTEAFF.

This clone was seen just once. CDR3 sequence: CASNPGQGVYGYTF. The CDR3 DNA reads TGTGCCAGCAATCCGGGACAGGGGGTTTATGGCTACACCTTC. The gene calls are TRBV5-6 and TRBJ1-2; 11 bases line up with TRBD1. There are 14 residues in the CDR3. V lost 6 bases to trimming and J lost 5 bases; unmatched junction nucleotides: 6. Germline CDR1 reads SGHDT; CDR2 reads YYEEEE. The variable domain in full, completed from reference TRBV5-6 and TRBJ1-2, reads DAGVTQSPTHLIKTRGQQVTLRCSPKSGHDTVSWYQQALGQGPQFIFQYYEEEERQRGNFPDRFSGHQFPNYSSELNVNALLLGDSALYLCASNPGQGVYGYTFGSGTRLTVV.

V is TRBV27 and J is TRBJ2-1; 10 bases fit TRBD1. Germline lookup yields CDR1 MNHEY and CDR2 SMNVEV (reference sequence). This CDR3 contains 17 residues. V gave up 4 bases and J gave up 8 bases; unmatched junction bases: 14. The CDR3 coding sequence is TGTGCCAGCAGTTGGCTTGGCGGGACAGGGGTGGGGTATGAGCAGTTCTTC. Translating it yields CASSWLGGTGVGYEQFF.

This clone was seen just once. The V gene is TRBV4-2, the J gene TRBJ2-1; the match to TRBD2 covers 8 bases. Trimming removed 5 bases from V and 1 base from J; junction bases left unmatched: 10. CDR1 is LGHNA and CDR2 is YNFKEQ in the germline V gene. The CDR3 covers 17 residues. Here the CDR3 DNA reads TGTGCCAGCAGCAGCACCCCTCGCGGGGGGTCCTACAATGAGCAGTTCTTC. Translated: CASSSTPRGGSYNEQFF.

In this sample, this clone turned up a few times. V gene TRBV7-9 combines with J gene TRBJ2-5; TRBD2 matches at 11 bases. Germline CDR1 and CDR2: SEHNR and FQNEAQ (reference sequence). The CDR3 consists of 15 residues. V was pared by 5 bases and J by 3 bases, with 5 bases of the junction left unmatched. CDR3 amino acids: CASSLTSGEKETQYF. CDR3 nucleotides: TGTGCCAGCAGCCTGACTAGCGGGGAGAAAGAGACCCAGTACTTC.

This clone was found a few times. The chain recombines TRBV4-3 with TRBJ2-4; 9 bases map to TRBD2. V lost 5 bases, J lost 8 bases, and 7 bases stayed unmatched. The length of the CDR3 is 14 residues. Germline values: CDR1 LGHNA, CDR2 YSLEER. CDR3 in amino acids: CASSDTVAGDIQYF. The CDR3 DNA follows: TGCGCCAGCAGCGATACAGTAGCGGGGGACATTCAGTACTTC.

In regard to this clone: One junction end does not reproduce the germline sequence, and a read error may be involved. This chain uses TRBV18 with TRBJ2-3; TRBD2 agrees at 7 bases. The germline CDR1 and CDR2 sequences are KGHSH and LQKENI. The length of the CDR3 is 15 residues. CDR3 loop: CASSPPETSTDTQYF. The DNA for the CDR3 is TGTGCCAGCTCACCACCGGAGACTAGCACCGATACGCAGTATTTT.

The table lists this clone with a count of one. The J gene is TRBJ1-4, the V gene TRBV10-3, with D possibly matching TRBD1 (6 bases). The germline V gene has CDR1 ENHRY and CDR2 SYGVKD. V was shortened by 5 bases and J by 3 bases, with 10 bases between the two germline ends. The CDR3 has 14 amino acids. The CDR3 region is CAISKQGSNEKLFF. The CDR3 bases are TGTGCCATCAGTAAGCAGGGGTCTAATGAAAAACTGTTTTTT.

V is TRBV3-1 (or the pseudogene TRBV3-2) and J is TRBJ2-3; unclear D gene. Trimming removed 7 bases at V and 1 base at J, with 9 bases between. In germline, CDR1 is LGHDT, CDR2 YNNKEL (reference sequence). The CDR3 is 13 residues long. The DNA for the CDR3 is TGTGCCAGCACTCTGTCCGGCACAGATACGCAGTATTTT. Residues: CASTLSGTDTQYF.

J is TRBJ2-3 and V is TRBV5-4; 14 bases align to TRBD2. The germline gives CDR1 SGHNT, CDR2 YYREEE (reference sequence). CDR3 length equals 18 residues. J gave up 2 bases and V 3 bases, and 8 bases lay outside the gene matches. This CDR3 is CASSSGGTSGGYTDTQYF. CDR3 coding DNA: TGTGCCAGCAGCTCCGGGGGGACTAGCGGGGGATACACAGATACGCAGTATTTT.

The chain recombines TRBV7-3 with TRBJ2-6, with D perhaps matching TRBD1 (6 bases). The germline CDR1 and CDR2 sequences are SGHTA and FQGTGA. Trimming cost V 5 bases and J 0 bases, with 14 bases left between them. This CDR3 region has 17 residues. The CDR3 loop reads CASSRTGKVSGANVLTF. The CDR3 DNA reads as TGTGCCAGCAGCCGAACAGGGAAGGTCTCTGGGGCCAACGTCCTGACTTTC.

The chain carries TRBV23-1 and TRBJ1-5, with TRBD1 as a possible D gene (6 bases). TRBV23-1 counts as an open reading frame of uncertain function. V lost 0 bases and J lost 3, with 18 bases in between. The CDR3 length is 18 residues. The CDR3 loop reads CASSQSSPTQGPNQPQHF. CDR3 coding DNA: TGCGCCAGCAGTCAATCGTCCCCGACACAGGGCCCCAATCAGCCCCAGCATTTT.

The chain is built from TRBV7-3 and TRBJ1-1; D is undetermined. The CDR3 spans 15 residues. Germline values: CDR1 SGHTA, CDR2 FQGTGA. Trimming took 5 bases from V and 1 from J, leaving 14 bases between them. Here the CDR3 DNA reads TGTGCCAGCAGCCTCCAATACAGCCCGAACACTGAAGCTTTCTTT. Its protein product is CASSLQYSPNTEAFF.

The genes are TRBV2 and TRBJ2-7; 9 positions match TRBD1. The CDR3 covers 12 residues. Germline CDR1 and CDR2: SNHLY and FYNNEI. V was clipped by 6 bases and J by 3 bases; unmatched bases: 0. As DNA, the CDR3 is TGTGCCAGCAGGGACAGGGGCTACGAGCAGTACTTC. Its protein is CASRDRGYEQYF.

The V call is TRBV6-6, the J call TRBJ1-2, with D uncertain. The germline gives CDR1 MNHNY, CDR2 SVGAGI (reference sequence). Trimming took off 4 bases at V and 6 bases at J, with 9 bases between the two ends. CDR3 length: 12 amino acids. CDR3 coding DNA: TGTGCCAGCAGTTGGGCGGGCGATGGCTACACCTTC. This codes for CASSWAGDGYTF.

The chain links TRBV5-4 to TRBJ2-5; TRBD1 matches at 12 bases. The CDR3 has 19 amino acids. Germline V CDR1 and CDR2: SGHNT, YYREEE (reference sequence). V lost 4 bases and J lost 5; bases outside the gene matches: 18. The CDR3 reads CASSPRDRGRRGAVETQYF. The CDR3 DNA reads as TGTGCCAGCAGCCCCCGGGACAGGGGGCGAAGGGGGGCCGTCGAGACCCAGTACTTC.

DNA of the CDR3: TGTGCCATCAGGGGGACAGGGGCTGTAAACACCATATATTTT. Translated, it gives CAIRGTGAVNTIYF. This rearrangement joins TRBV10-3 to TRBJ1-3, with 10 bases lining up with TRBD1. Germline V lookup: CDR1 ENHRY, CDR2 SYGVKD. The CDR3 covers 14 residues. V was clipped by 6 bases and J by 6 bases; unmatched bases: 5.

The V and J genes are TRBV9 and TRBJ2-5; 11 bases are shared with TRBD2. J lost 1 base, V lost 2 bases, and 4 bases had no gene match. This CDR3 is 16 amino acids long. Germline V lookup: CDR1 SGDLS, CDR2 YYNGEE. CDR3 nucleotide sequence: TGTGCCAGCAGCGTCCATAGCGGGAGGGCCCAAGAGACCCAGTACTTC. Translation: CASSVHSGRAQETQYF.

This clone was counted once. The V call is TRBV12-3 or TRBV12-4, the J call TRBJ2-4; tentatively, D is TRBD1 (6 bases). With 5 bases removed from V and 10 bases from J, the gap between germline ends came to 15 bases. CDR3 length equals 13 residues. The CDR3 is CASSAEQGSIQYF. CDR3 nucleotide sequence: TGTGCCAGCAGTGCCGAACAGGGTAGTATTCAGTACTTC.

The chain is built from TRBV7-9 and TRBJ2-5; the D is unclear. The CDR3 totals 12 residues. V gave up 6 bases and J gave up 5 bases, with 10 bases separating them. CDR1 is SEHNR and CDR2 is FQNEAQ in the germline V gene (reference sequence). For the CDR3, the DNA is TGTGCCAGCAGAGGTGACGGGGAGACCCAGTACTTC. Amino acids: CASRGDGETQYF.

The chain links TRBV14 to TRBJ2-3, with TRBD2 as a possible D gene (6 bases). Germline V gives CDR1 SGHDN, CDR2 FVKESK. Trimming pared 0 bases from V and 1 base from J, leaving 14 bases between. The CDR3 covers 17 residues. The CDR3: CASSQDMRREGTDTQYF. The CDR3 DNA reads TGTGCCAGCAGCCAAGATATGAGAAGGGAGGGCACAGATACGCAGTATTTT. Looking up the rest from reference TRBV14 and TRBJ2-3 gives the full variable domain: EAGVTQFPSHSVIEKGQTVTLRCDPISGHDNLYWYRRVMGKEIKFLLHFVKESKQDESGMPNNRFLAERTGGTYSTLKVQPAELEDSGVYFCASSQDMRREGTDTQYFGPGTRLTVL.

In this sample, this clone turned up once. The chain carries TRBV18 and TRBJ1-1; 9 bases map to TRBD1. V was pared by 5 bases and J by 5 bases, with 9 bases of the junction left unmatched. The CDR3 sequence is 15 residues long. Germline CDR1 KGHSH, CDR2 LQKENI. CDR3 sequence: CASSTGQGGRTEAFF. CDR3 sequence (DNA): TGTGCCAGCTCAACGGGACAGGGAGGACGGACTGAAGCTTTCTTT. Complete variable domain (other parts from reference TRBV18 and TRBJ1-1): NAGVMQNPRHLVRRRGQEARLRCSPMKGHSHVYWYRQLPEEGLKFMVYLQKENIIDESGMPKERFSAEFPKEGPSILRIQQVVRGDSAAYFCASSTGQGGRTEAFFGQGTRLTVV.

V usage is TRBV30 and J usage is TRBJ2-5, with D perhaps matching TRBD1 (5 bases). The germline V and J ends were trimmed by 2 bases and 4 bases, with 11 bases remaining between them. CDR3 size: 13 residues. CDR1 is GTSNPN and CDR2 is SVGIG in the germline V gene (reference sequence). The CDR3 loop is CAWSQGLGETQYF. CDR3 DNA sequence: TGTGCCTGGAGTCAGGGTCTCGGAGAGACCCAGTACTTC.

The V gene is TRBV19, the J gene TRBJ2-2; TRBD2 matches 9 bases. The CDR3 spans 14 residues. Trimming took 2 bases from V and 6 from J; bases not matched to a gene: 1. Germline CDR1 LNHDA, CDR2 SQIVND (reference sequence). CDR3 nucleotides: TGTGCCAGTAGTATACTAGCGGGATCCGGGGAGCTGTTTTTT. Translating gives CASSILAGSGELFF.

V is TRBV2 and J is TRBJ1-1; D gene uncertain. CDR3 size: 13 residues. The germline V gene has CDR1 SNHLY and CDR2 FYNNEI. V lost 5 bases, J lost 3 bases, and 10 bases lay in between. The CDR3 region is CASSSRLYTEAFF. The CDR3, as DNA: TGTGCCAGCAGTTCCAGGTTATACACTGAAGCTTTCTTT.

The chain carries TRBV4-3 and TRBJ2-3; weak D call: TRBD1 (5 bases). The CDR3 totals 14 residues. Germline CDR1 reads LGHNA; CDR2 reads YSLEER. V gave up 4 bases and J gave up 4 bases, with 12 bases separating them. The CDR3 bases are TGCGCCAGCAGCCCGGACACCTCGGCAGATACGCAGTATTTT. This sequence encodes CASSPDTSADTQYF.

The chain carries TRBV13 and TRBJ2-5, with 10 positions matching TRBD2. This CDR3 spans 16 amino acids. Trimming removed 5 bases from V and 0 bases from J; junction bases left unmatched: 6. Germline assignment: CDR1 PRHDT and CDR2 FYEKMQ (reference sequence). The CDR3 loop reads CASSLLAGADQETQYF. The DNA for the CDR3 is TGTGCCAGCAGCCTCCTAGCGGGAGCAGACCAAGAGACCCAGTACTTC. Together with reference TRBV13 and TRBJ2-5, the CDR3 gives the full variable domain: AAGVIQSPRHLIKEKRETATLKCYPIPRHDTVYWYQQGPGQDPQFLISFYEKMQSDKGSIPDRFSAQQFSDYHSELNMSSLELGDSALYFCASSLLAGADQETQYFGPGTRLLVL.